The 10 T cell receptor beta chains reported below all come from one sample, sequenced in a study of STAT3 mutations in large granular lymphocyte leukemia. Study results and caveats: Every T-LGLL patient had at least one immunodominant TCRbeta clonotype.

Here immunoSEQ multiplex PCR was the method, and the copy in TCRdb shows in-frame clones only, minus some. The sample has 2,000 to 2,500 clones, over 50% seen once. Their antigen targets remain unknown. The source material was peripheral blood mononuclear cells. Receptors were obtained from a man between 60 and 75 years old with T-cell large granular lymphocyte leukemia. Some clones in this sample may be carry-over from other donors' samples.

In nucleotides, the CDR3 is TGTGCCAGCAGCCAAAACCCAGACCAGGGGGAGCAGTACTTC. Translation gives CASSQNPDQGEQYF. The chain is built from TRBV4-2 and TRBJ2-7; TRBD1 is a possible D gene (6 bases). Trimming stripped 2 bases from V and 7 bases from J, with 15 bases between. The CDR3 totals 14 residues. The germline gives CDR1 LGHNA, CDR2 YNFKEQ.

This chain uses TRBV18 with TRBJ2-3; D unresolved. The CDR3 extends over 14 amino acids. Germline values: CDR1 KGHSH, CDR2 LQKENI. V shed 4 bases and J shed 1 base, with 9 bases lying between them. The CDR3 region has the DNA TGTGCCAGCTCACTGACTGGGGGCACAGATACGCAGTATTTT. Encoded protein: CASSLTGGTDTQYF.

The V call is TRBV7-2, the J call TRBJ1-6; D is ambiguous. V dropped 3 bases and J dropped 10 bases, with 7 bases sitting between them. CDR3 size: 12 residues. The germline V gene has CDR1 SGHTA and CDR2 FQGNSA. The CDR3 nucleotides read TGTGCCAGCAGCTTGTGGGGATCACCCCTCCACTTT. Translated, it gives CASSLWGSPLHF.

V is TRBV13 and J is TRBJ1-6; no clear D. Germline CDR1 is PRHDT and CDR2 is FYEKMQ (reference sequence). This CDR3 region has 17 residues. With 1 base removed from V and 1 base from J, the gap between germline ends came to 11 bases. CDR3 residues: CASSLARVQSYNSPLHF. The CDR3 nucleotides are TGTGCCAGCAGCTTAGCCCGGGTTCAATCCTATAATTCACCCCTCCACTTT.

The chain carries TRBV5-1 and TRBJ2-5; tentative D call: TRBD2 (6 bases). V shed 2 bases and J shed 0 bases, with 8 bases lying between them. Germline V lookup: CDR1 SGHRS, CDR2 YFSETQ. CDR3 length: 14 residues. The CDR3 loop is CASSFRDYQETQYF. CDR3 bases: TGCGCCAGCAGCTTCAGGGACTACCAAGAGACCCAGTACTTC.

The J gene is TRBJ1-1, the V gene TRBV7-9; the D gene is possibly TRBD1 (5 bases). V was pared by 6 bases and J by 3 bases, with 17 bases between. Germline CDR1 reads SEHNR; CDR2 reads FQNEAQ (reference sequence). The CDR3 contains 15 residues. In DNA, the CDR3 is TGTGCCAGCAGTTTTCCGGGACGGGACGACACTGAAGCTTTCTTT. It translates to CASSFPGRDDTEAFF.

This clone was detected only a few times. The genes are TRBV6-4 and TRBJ2-1; 12 positions agree with TRBD2. This CDR3 has 14 amino acids. From germline, CDR1 is MRHNA and CDR2 SNTAGT. J gave up 9 bases and V 5 bases, and 5 bases lay outside the gene matches. The CDR3 is CASSRLAGEFEQFF. The CDR3 DNA sequence: TGTGCCAGCAGTCGACTAGCGGGGGAATTTGAGCAGTTCTTC.

V usage is TRBV29-1 and J usage is TRBJ2-5, with 11 positions matching TRBD2. Germline CDR1 is SQVTM and CDR2 is ANQGSEA. This CDR3 region has 13 residues. Trimming cost V 4 bases and J 4 bases; bases outside gene matches: 2. The chain's CDR3 is CSVVTSGGETQYF. The CDR3 DNA sequence: TGCAGCGTTGTAACTAGCGGGGGAGAGACCCAGTACTTC.

This clone was found a few times. The rearrangement joins TRBV6-7 to TRBJ1-2; 7 bases match TRBD1. TRBV6-7 is designated an ORF whose function remains uncertain. J lost 7 bases, V lost 7 bases, and 6 bases had no gene match. The CDR3 contains 12 residues. Here the CDR3 reads CASNTGDSGYTF. In DNA, the CDR3 is TGTGCCAGCAATACAGGGGACAGTGGCTACACCTTC.

The J gene is TRBJ2-7, the V gene TRBV30; tentatively, D is TRBD1 (6 bases). V was pared by 1 base and J by 6 bases, with 16 bases between. The CDR3 is made up of 14 amino acids. Germline assignment: CDR1 GTSNPN and CDR2 SVGIG (reference sequence). In DNA form, the CDR3 reads TGTGCCTGGAGTGGAGGAAGGGGGTTGAGCGAGCAGTACTTC. Translation gives CAWSGGRGLSEQYF.